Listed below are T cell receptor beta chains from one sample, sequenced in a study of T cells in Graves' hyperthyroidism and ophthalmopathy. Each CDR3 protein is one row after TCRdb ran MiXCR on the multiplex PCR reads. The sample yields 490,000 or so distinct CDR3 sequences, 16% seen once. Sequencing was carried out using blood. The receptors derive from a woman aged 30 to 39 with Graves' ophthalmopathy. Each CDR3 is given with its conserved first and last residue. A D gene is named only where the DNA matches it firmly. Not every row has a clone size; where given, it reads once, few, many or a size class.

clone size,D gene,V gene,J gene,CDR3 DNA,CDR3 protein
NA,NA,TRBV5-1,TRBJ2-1,TGCGCCAGCAGCGCCCGGACAGCCAACTACAATGAGCAGTTCTTC,CASSARTANYNEQFF
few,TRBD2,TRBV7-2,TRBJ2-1,TGTGCCAGCAGCCCAATCCGGGGGAGGGATGAGCAGTTCTTC,CASSPIRGRDEQFF
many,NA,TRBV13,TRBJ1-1,TGTGCCAGCAGCTTAGGATCCGAGAACACTGAAGCTTTCTTT,CASSLGSENTEAFF
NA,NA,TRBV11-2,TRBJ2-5,TGTGCCAGCAGCTCAATTTCTAGAGGGACCCAGTACTTC,CASSSISRGTQYF
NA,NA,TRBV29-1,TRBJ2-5,TGCAGCGCCCGGCTAGCGATAGAAGAGACCCAGTACTTC,CSARLAIEETQYF
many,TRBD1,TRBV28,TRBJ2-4,TGTGCCAGCAGTTTAGCGACAGGGAGTCGAAACATTCAGTACTTC,CASSLATGSRNIQYF
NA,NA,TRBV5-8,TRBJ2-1,TGTGCCAGCAGCTTAGTGACGGGATATGGTGAGCAGTTCTTC,CASSLVTGYGEQFF
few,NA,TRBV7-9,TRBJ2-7,TGTGCCAGCAGCTTGGGGTTCGGCCAGACTAATTACGAGCAGTACTTC,CASSLGFGQTNYEQYF
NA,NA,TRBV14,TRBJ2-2,TGTGCCAGCAGCCAAGCAACAGGGATCGCCGGGGAGCTGTTTTTT,CASSQATGIAGELFF
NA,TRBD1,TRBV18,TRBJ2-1,TGTGCCAGCTCACTTGTACCGGACAGGGGGCTCGGCAATGAGCAGTTCTTC,CASSLVPDRGLGNEQFF
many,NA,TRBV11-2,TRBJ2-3,TGTGCCAGCAGCTTAGGCTGGAGCACAGATACGCAGTATTTT,CASSLGWSTDTQYF
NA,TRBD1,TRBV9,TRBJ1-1,TGTGCCAGCAGCGGGACAGGGCGAGTTGACACTGAAGCTTTCTTT,CASSGTGRVDTEAFF
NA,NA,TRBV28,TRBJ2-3,TGTGCCAGCAGTTTGGCCGGGACCCCCTCCAATACGCAGTATTTT,CASSLAGTPSNTQYF
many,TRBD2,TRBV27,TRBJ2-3,TGTGCCAGCAGTCCGACTAGCGGGAGTCGTACAGATACGCAGTATTTT,CASSPTSGSRTDTQYF
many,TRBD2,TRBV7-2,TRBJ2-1,TGTGCCAGCAGCTTAGCCGATAGCGGGCCCTCCTACAATGAGCAGTTCTTC,CASSLADSGPSYNEQFF
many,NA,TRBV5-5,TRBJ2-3,TGTGCCAGCTATCTGGTTAACACAGATACGCAGTATTTT,CASYLVNTDTQYF
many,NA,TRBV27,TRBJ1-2,TGTGCCAGCAGTTTATCGAGCTCAGCCAACTATGGCTACACCTTC,CASSLSSSANYGYTF
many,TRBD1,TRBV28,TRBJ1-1,TGTGCCAGCAGCCCTTACAGGGGGCGAATGAACACTGAAGCTTTCTTT,CASSPYRGRMNTEAFF